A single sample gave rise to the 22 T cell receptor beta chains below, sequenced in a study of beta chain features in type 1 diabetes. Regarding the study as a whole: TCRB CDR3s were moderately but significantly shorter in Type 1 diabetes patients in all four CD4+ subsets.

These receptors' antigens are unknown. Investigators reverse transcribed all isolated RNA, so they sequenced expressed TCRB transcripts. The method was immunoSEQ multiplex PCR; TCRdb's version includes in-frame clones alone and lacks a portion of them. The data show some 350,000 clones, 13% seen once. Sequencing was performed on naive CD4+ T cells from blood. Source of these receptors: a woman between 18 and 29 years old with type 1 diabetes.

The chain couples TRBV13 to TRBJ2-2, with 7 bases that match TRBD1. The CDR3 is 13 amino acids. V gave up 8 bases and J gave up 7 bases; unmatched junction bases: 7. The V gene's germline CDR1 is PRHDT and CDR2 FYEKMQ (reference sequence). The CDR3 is CASHRGESGELFF. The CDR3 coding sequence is TGTGCCAGCCACAGGGGTGAAAGCGGGGAGCTGTTTTTT. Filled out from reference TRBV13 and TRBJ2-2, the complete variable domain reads AAGVIQSPRHLIKEKRETATLKCYPIPRHDTVYWYQQGPGQDPQFLISFYEKMQSDKGSIPDRFSAQQFSDYHSELNMSSLELGDSALYFCASHRGESGELFFGEGSRLTVL.

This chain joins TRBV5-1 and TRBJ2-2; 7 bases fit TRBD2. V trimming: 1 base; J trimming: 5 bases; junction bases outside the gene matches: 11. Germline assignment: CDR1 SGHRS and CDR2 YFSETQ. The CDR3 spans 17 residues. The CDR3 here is CASSLIAGGPTTGELFF. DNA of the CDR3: TGCGCCAGCAGCTTGATAGCGGGCGGGCCAACAACCGGGGAGCTGTTTTTT.

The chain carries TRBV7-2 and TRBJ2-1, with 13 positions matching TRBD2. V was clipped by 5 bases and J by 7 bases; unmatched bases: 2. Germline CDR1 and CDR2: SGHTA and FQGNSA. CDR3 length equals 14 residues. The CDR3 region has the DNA TGTGCCAGCAGCACTAGCGGGAGGGGAAATGAGCAGTTCTTC. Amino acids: CASSTSGRGNEQFF.

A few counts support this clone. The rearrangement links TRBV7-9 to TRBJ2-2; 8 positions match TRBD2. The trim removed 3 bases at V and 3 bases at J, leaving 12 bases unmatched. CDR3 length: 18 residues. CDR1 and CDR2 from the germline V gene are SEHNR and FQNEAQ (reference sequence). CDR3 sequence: CASSFWLAGPLDTGELFF. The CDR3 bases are TGTGCCAGCAGCTTCTGGCTAGCGGGCCCTCTGGACACCGGGGAGCTGTTTTTT.

CDR3 residues: CASSFPSGNEQFF. In nucleotides, the CDR3 is TGCGCCAGCAGCTTTCCTTCGGGGAATGAGCAGTTCTTC. This chain uses TRBV5-1 with TRBJ2-1, with D perhaps matching TRBD2 (5 bases). Germline values: CDR1 SGHRS, CDR2 YFSETQ. V was cut by 2 bases and J by 7 bases, with 10 bases left in between. This CDR3 spans 13 amino acids.

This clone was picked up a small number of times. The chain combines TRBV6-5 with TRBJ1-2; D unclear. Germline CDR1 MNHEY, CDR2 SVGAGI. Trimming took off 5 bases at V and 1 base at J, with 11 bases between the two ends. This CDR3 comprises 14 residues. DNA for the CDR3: TGTGCCAGCAGTCTCCGAGCCGTTAACTATGGCTACACCTTC. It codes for CASSLRAVNYGYTF.

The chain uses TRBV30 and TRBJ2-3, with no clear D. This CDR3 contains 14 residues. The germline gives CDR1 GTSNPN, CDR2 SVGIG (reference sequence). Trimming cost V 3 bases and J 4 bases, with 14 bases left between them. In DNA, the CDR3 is TGTGCCTGGAGAGGTAGATGGAGCTCAGATACGCAGTATTTT. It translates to CAWRGRWSSDTQYF.

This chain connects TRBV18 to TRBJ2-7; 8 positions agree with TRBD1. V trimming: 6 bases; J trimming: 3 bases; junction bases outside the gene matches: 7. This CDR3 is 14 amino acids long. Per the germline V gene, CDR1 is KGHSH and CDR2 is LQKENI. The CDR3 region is CASSTGTGDYEQYF. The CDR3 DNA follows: TGTGCCAGCTCCACCGGGACAGGAGACTACGAGCAGTACTTC.

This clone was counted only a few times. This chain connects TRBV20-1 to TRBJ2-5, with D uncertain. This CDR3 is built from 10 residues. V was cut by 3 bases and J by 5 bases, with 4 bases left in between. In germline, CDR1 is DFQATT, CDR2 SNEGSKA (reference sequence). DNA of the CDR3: TGCAGTGCTAGTTATGAGACCCAGTACTTC. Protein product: CSASYETQYF.

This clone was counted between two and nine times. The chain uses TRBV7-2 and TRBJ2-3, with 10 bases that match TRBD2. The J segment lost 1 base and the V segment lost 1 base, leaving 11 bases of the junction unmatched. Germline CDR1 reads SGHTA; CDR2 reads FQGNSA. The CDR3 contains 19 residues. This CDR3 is CASSLEVVTSGSRTDTQYF. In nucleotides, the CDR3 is TGTGCCAGCAGCTTAGAGGTTGTGACTAGCGGGTCCCGCACAGATACGCAGTATTTT.

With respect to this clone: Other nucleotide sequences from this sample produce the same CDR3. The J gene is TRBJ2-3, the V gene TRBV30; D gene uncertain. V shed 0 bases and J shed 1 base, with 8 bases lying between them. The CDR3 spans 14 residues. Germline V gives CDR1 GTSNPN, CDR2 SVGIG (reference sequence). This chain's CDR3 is CAWSVRRGTDTQYF. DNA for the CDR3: TGTGCCTGGAGTGTTCGACGGGGCACAGATACGCAGTATTTT.

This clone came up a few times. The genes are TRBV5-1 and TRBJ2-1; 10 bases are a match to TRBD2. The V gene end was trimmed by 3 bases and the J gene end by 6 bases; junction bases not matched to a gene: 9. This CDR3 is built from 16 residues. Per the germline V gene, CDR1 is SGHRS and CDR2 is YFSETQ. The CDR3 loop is CASSSLGTSAANEQFF. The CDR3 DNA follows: TGCGCCAGCAGCTCGCTCGGGACTAGCGCCGCCAATGAGCAGTTCTTC.

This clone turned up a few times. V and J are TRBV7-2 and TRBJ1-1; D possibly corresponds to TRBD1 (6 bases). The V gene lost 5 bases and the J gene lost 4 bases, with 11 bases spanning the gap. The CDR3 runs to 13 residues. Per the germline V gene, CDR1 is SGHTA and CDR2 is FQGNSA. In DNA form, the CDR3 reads TGTGCCAGCAGCCCGGGGGGGCCCACTGAAGCTTTCTTT. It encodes CASSPGGPTEAFF.

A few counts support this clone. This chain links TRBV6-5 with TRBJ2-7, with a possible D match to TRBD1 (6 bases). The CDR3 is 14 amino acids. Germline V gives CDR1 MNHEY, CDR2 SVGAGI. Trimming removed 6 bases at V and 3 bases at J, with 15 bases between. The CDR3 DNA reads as TGTGCCAGCAGACTAAACAGGGAAAGCTACGAGCAGTACTTC. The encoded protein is CASRLNRESYEQYF.

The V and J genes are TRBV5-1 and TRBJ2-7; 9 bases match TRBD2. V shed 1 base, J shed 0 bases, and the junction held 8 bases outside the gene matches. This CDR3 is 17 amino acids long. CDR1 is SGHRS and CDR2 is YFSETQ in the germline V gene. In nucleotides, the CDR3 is TGCGCCAGCAGCTTGTGGGGGAATAGCGGGAGCTCCTACGAGCAGTACGTC. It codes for CASSLWGNSGSSYEQYV.

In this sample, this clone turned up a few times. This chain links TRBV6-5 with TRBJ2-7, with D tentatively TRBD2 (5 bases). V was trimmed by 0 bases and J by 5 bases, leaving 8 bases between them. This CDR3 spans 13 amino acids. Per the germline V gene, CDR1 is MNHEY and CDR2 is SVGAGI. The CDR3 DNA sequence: TGTGCCAGCAGTTACTCGTGGGAGAACGAGCAGTACTTC. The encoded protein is CASSYSWENEQYF.

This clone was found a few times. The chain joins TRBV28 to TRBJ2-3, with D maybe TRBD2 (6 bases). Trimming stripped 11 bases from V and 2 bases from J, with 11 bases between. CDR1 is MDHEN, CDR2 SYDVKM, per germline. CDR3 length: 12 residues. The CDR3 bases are TGTGCCGGGGGACTCTTCACAGATACGCAGTATTTT. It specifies CAGGLFTDTQYF. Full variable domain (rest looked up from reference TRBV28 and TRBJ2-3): DVKVTQSSRYLVKRTGEKVFLECVQDMDHENMFWYRQDPGLGLRLIYFSYDVKMKEKGDIPEGYSVSREKKERFSLILESASTNQTSMYLCAGGLFTDTQYFGPGTRLTVL.

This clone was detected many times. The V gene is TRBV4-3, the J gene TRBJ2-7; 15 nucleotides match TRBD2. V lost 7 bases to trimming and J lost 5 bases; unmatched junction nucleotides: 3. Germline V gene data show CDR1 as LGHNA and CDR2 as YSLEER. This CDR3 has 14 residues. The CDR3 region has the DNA TGCGCCAGCACGGGACTAGCGGGAGGAAACGAGCAGTACGTC. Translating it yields CASTGLAGGNEQYV.

The CDR3 protein is CASSQGFNQPQHF. The CDR3 coding sequence is TGTGCCAGCAGTCAGGGTTTCAATCAGCCCCAGCATTTT. The chain has TRBV28 and TRBJ1-5, with D possibly TRBD1 on 5 matching bases. Germline CDR1 MDHEN, CDR2 SYDVKM. V was shortened by 5 bases and J by 3 bases, with 8 bases between the two germline ends. This CDR3 has 13 amino acids.

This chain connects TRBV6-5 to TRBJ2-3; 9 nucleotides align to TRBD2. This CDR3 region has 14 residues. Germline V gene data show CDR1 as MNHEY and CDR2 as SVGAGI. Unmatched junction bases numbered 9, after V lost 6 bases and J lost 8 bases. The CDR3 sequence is CASRAGTSLGTQYF. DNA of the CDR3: TGTGCCAGCAGGGCCGGGACTAGCTTGGGTACGCAGTATTTT.

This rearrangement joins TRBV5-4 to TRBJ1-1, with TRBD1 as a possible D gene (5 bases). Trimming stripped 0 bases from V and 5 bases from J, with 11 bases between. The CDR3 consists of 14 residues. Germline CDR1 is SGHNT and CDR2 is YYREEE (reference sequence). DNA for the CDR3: TGTGCCAGCAGCTTGGTAGGGGTAGGGACTGAAGCTTTCTTT. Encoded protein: CASSLVGVGTEAFF.

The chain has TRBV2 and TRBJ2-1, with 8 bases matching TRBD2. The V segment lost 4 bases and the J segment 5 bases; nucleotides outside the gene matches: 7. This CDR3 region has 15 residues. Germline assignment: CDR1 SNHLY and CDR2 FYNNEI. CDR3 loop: CASSGVGLADNEQFF. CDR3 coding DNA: TGTGCCAGCAGTGGGGTCGGACTAGCCGACAATGAGCAGTTCTTC.